These T cell receptor beta chains were read from a single sample in a study of blood T cell repertoires in COVID-19. Method: immunoSEQ multiplex PCR; TCRdb's copy keeps in-frame clones and lacks some. The sample has some 490,000 clones; approximately 90% are singletons. The sequencing sample was made of PBMCs or T cells enriched from blood (not recorded which). All receptors derive from a woman aged 60-75 years who had recovered from COVID-19. Each CDR3 is given with its conserved first and last residue. Fields, in order: clone size, J gene, D gene, V gene, CDR3 DNA, CDR3 protein. D genes are given only for firm matches. Not all rows give a size; the values are once, few, many and, for expanded clones, a class.

>.|TRBJ1-2|.|TRBV7-9
TGTGCCAGCAGCTTTCGACAGGAGATTTCCTATGGCTACACCTTC
CASSFRQEISYGYTF
>.|TRBJ1-1|.|TRBV12-5
TGTGCTAGTGGTTTGGGGCAGGGGATTGAAGCTTTCTTT
CASGLGQGIEAFF
>.|TRBJ2-2|.|TRBV5-1
TGCGCCAGCAGCTTGGAACTAGAGGCCGGGGAGCTGTTTTTT
CASSLELEAGELFF
>.|TRBJ1-2|.|TRBV3-1/TRBV3-2
TGTGCCAGCAGCCTCGACGGGAAGCCATATGGCTACACCTTC
CASSLDGKPYGYTF
>.|TRBJ1-4|.|TRBV5-1
TGCGCCAGCAGCTACAGGGAGGGATTCTCAACTAATGAAAAACTGTTTTTT
CASSYREGFSTNEKLFF
>.|TRBJ1-4|TRBD1|TRBV11-2
TGTGCCAGCAGCGGTTTGACAGGGGGAGGGGAAAAACTGTTTTTT
CASSGLTGGGEKLFF
>.|TRBJ2-5|.|TRBV2
TGTGCCAGCACGTTCGTAGAGACCCAGTACTTC
CASTFVETQYF
>.|TRBJ1-2|TRBD1|TRBV5-8
TGTGCCAGCAGCTTGATGGGACAGGGGGTCTATGGCTACACCTTC
CASSLMGQGVYGYTF
>.|TRBJ1-3|TRBD1|TRBV30
TGTGCCTGGAGTACAGGGGGTCCTGGAAACACCATATATTTT
CAWSTGGPGNTIYF
>few|TRBJ1-5|.|TRBV19
TGTGCCAGTAGTATCGAGGCAGGGAATCAGCCCCAGCATTTT
CASSIEAGNQPQHF
>.|TRBJ2-7|.|TRBV6-1
TGTGCCAGCAGTGTCTCCTGGGGTAGCGGAACCTCCTACGAGCAGTACTTC
CASSVSWGSGTSYEQYF
>.|TRBJ1-2|.|TRBV5-4
TGTGCCACCAATGGGGGGGCGGGCTATGGCTACACCTTC
CATNGGAGYGYTF
>.|TRBJ2-1|.|TRBV7-9
TGTGCCAGCAGCTTAGAAGCAGGCGAGCAGTTCTTC
CASSLEAGEQFF
>.|TRBJ2-1|TRBD2|TRBV3-1/TRBV3-2
TGTGCCAGCACCCAACTAGCGGGGGGGCGTGAGCAGTTCTTC
CASTQLAGGREQFF
>few|TRBJ1-5|.|TRBV27
TGTGCCAGCAGCTCCCCAGGGAACAATCAGCCCCAGCATTTT
CASSSPGNNQPQHF
>.|TRBJ1-1|.|TRBV30
TGTGCCTGGAGTGACCCCCCAGGGAACACTGAAGCTTTCTTT
CAWSDPPGNTEAFF
>.|TRBJ1-5|TRBD1|TRBV7-9
TGTGCCAGCAGCTTGGGGGACAGGGATCAGCCCCAGCATTTT
CASSLGDRDQPQHF
>.|TRBJ1-5|TRBD1|TRBV24-1
TGTGCCACCAGTGATCGTGGACAGGGGGGAAAGGGCAATCAGCCCCAGCATTTT
CATSDRGQGGKGNQPQHF
>once|TRBJ1-1|.|TRBV5-6
TGTGCCAGCAGCTTGGGTAGTGGCACTGAAGCTTTCTTT
CASSLGSGTEAFF
>.|TRBJ1-2|TRBD1|TRBV6-6
TGTGCCAGCAGTTACTCTGAAAACAGGGGCCATGGCTACACCTTC
CASSYSENRGHGYTF
>.|TRBJ2-1|TRBD2|TRBV2
TGTGCCAGGCACGGGACTAGCGGGGGAAGCTCCTACAATGAGCAGTTCTTC
CARHGTSGGSSYNEQFF
>.|TRBJ2-7|.|TRBV10-2
TGCGCCAGCAGACAGGGAACCGCCTACGAGCAGTACTTC
CASRQGTAYEQYF
>few|TRBJ1-2|.|TRBV18
TGTGCCAGCTCACCACGAGACAGACCTTACTATGGCTACACCTTC
CASSPRDRPYYGYTF
>.|TRBJ1-5|TRBD1|TRBV19
TGTGCCAGTATGACCCGGGACAGGGGTAATCAGCCCCAGCATTTT
CASMTRDRGNQPQHF